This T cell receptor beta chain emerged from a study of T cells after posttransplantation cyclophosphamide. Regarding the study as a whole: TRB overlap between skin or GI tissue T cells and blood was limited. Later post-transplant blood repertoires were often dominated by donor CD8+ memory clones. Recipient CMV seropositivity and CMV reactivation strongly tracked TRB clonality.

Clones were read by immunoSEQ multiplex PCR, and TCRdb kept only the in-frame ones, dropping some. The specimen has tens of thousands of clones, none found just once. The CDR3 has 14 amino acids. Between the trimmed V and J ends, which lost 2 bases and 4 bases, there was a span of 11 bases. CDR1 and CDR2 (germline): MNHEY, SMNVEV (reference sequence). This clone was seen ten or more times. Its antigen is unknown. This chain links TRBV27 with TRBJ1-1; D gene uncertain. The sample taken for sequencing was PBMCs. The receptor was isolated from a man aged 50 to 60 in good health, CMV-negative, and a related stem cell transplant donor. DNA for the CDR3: TGTGCCAGCAGTTTACTAGGGAGGGTCACTGAAGCTTTCTTT. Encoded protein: CASSLLGRVTEAFF.